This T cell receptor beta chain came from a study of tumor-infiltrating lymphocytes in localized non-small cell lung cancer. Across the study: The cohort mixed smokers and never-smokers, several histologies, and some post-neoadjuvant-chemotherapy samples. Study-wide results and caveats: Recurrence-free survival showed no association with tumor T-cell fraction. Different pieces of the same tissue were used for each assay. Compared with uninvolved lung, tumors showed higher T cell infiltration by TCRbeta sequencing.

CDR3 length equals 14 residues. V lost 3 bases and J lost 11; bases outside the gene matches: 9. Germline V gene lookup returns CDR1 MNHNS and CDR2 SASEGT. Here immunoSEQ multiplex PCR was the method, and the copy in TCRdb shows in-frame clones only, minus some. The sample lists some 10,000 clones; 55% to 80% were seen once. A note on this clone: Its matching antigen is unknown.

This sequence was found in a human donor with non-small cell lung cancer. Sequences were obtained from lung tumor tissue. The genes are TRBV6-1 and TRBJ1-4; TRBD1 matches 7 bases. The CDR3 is CASSETGFSVKLFF. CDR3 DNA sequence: TGTGCCAGCAGTGAGACAGGGTTTAGCGTTAAACTGTTTTTT.